A selection of T cell receptor beta chains follows, all from one sample in a study of PD-L1 blockade in urothelial cancer. Produced via immunoSEQ multiplex PCR; TCRdb's table is partial and in-frame only. The table includes around 120,000 clones, around 89% detected once. Specimen: PBMCs, collected around atezolizumab (anti-PD-L1) treatment. All receptors come from a man aged 55-75 years with urothelial cancer. The CDR3 runs from the conserved cysteine through the conserved F or W. D genes are given only for firm matches. The size entry is marked missing in some rows and otherwise reads once, few, many or a size class.

V: TRBV2; J: TRBJ1-3; size: .; D: TRBD1; CDR3: CASAGTGVGNTIYF; DNA: TGTGCCAGCGCCGGGACAGGGGTCGGAAACACCATATATTTT
V: TRBV5-3; J: TRBJ1-2; size: .; D: .; CDR3: CARSLGGRDNYGYTF; DNA: TGTGCCAGAAGCTTGGGTGGGCGGGATAACTATGGCTACACCTTC
V: TRBV5-5; J: TRBJ1-5; size: .; D: .; CDR3: CASSLGAGYSNQPQHF; DNA: TGTGCCAGCAGCTTGGGTGCGGGTTATAGCAATCAGCCCCAGCATTTT
V: TRBV6-1; J: TRBJ2-3; size: few; D: TRBD2; CDR3: CASSPLAGATDTQYF; DNA: TGTGCCAGCAGCCCACTAGCGGGAGCCACAGATACGCAGTATTTT
V: TRBV15; J: TRBJ2-5; size: .; D: .; CDR3: CATSTYGGQETQYF; DNA: TGTGCCACCAGCACCTACGGAGGACAAGAGACCCAGTACTTC
V: TRBV9; J: TRBJ2-7; size: .; D: TRBD1; CDR3: CASSVATGGYEQYF; DNA: TGTGCCAGCAGCGTAGCTACAGGGGGCTACGAGCAGTACTTC
V: TRBV5-4; J: TRBJ2-5; size: once; D: TRBD2; CDR3: CASSSWGGIWETQYF; DNA: TGTGCCAGCAGCAGCTGGGGGGGGATTTGGGAGACCCAGTACTTC
V: TRBV30; J: TRBJ1-5; size: .; D: TRBD1; CDR3: CAWSEGTGGQPQHF; DNA: TGTGCCTGGAGTGAGGGGACAGGGGGTCAGCCCCAGCATTTT
V: TRBV30; J: TRBJ2-3; size: .; D: TRBD2; CDR3: CAWILGTSGTDTQYF; DNA: TGTGCCTGGATTCTCGGGACTAGCGGCACAGATACGCAGTATTTT
V: TRBV5-1; J: TRBJ2-1; size: .; D: .; CDR3: CASSLQGLVDEQFF; DNA: TGCGCCAGCAGCTTGCAGGGGTTAGTCGATGAGCAGTTCTTC
V: TRBV20-1; J: TRBJ2-5; size: .; D: .; CDR3: CSAEGQETQYF; DNA: TGCAGTGCTGAGGGCCAAGAGACCCAGTACTTC
V: TRBV7-9; J: TRBJ1-5; size: .; D: .; CDR3: CASSQNRDQPQHF; DNA: TGTGCCAGCAGCCAAAACAGGGATCAGCCCCAGCATTTT
V: TRBV5-1; J: TRBJ1-2; size: once; D: .; CDR3: CASSSDTLDGYTF; DNA: TGCGCCAGCAGCTCCGACACCCTCGATGGCTACACCTTC
V: TRBV19; J: TRBJ1-5; size: .; D: .; CDR3: CASSILQTRGGNQPQHF; DNA: TGTGCCAGTAGTATCCTACAGACTAGAGGGGGCAATCAGCCCCAGCATTTT
V: TRBV6-6; J: TRBJ1-2; size: once; D: TRBD1; CDR3: CASSYSMLVQGIGYTF; DNA: TGTGCCAGCAGTTACTCGATGTTAGTACAGGGGATCGGCTACACCTTC
V: TRBV10-3; J: TRBJ1-5; size: .; D: TRBD1; CDR3: CAISEGQERQPQHF; DNA: TGTGCCATCAGTGAGGGACAGGAACGTCAGCCCCAGCATTTT
V: TRBV7-9; J: TRBJ2-3; size: .; D: .; CDR3: CASSLWRGTDTQYF; DNA: TGTGCCAGCAGCTTGTGGAGAGGCACAGATACGCAGTATTTT
V: TRBV18; J: TRBJ2-1; size: .; D: .; CDR3: CASSPLQGGDNEQFF; DNA: TGTGCCAGCTCACCACTACAGGGGGGGGACAATGAGCAGTTCTTC
V: TRBV7-2; J: TRBJ2-3; size: .; D: TRBD1; CDR3: CASSLMGQFTDTQYF; DNA: TGTGCCAGCAGCCTAATGGGACAGTTCACAGATACGCAGTATTTT
V: TRBV9; J: TRBJ2-2; size: .; D: .; CDR3: CASSPQVGFGTGELFF; DNA: TGTGCCAGCAGCCCACAGGTCGGGTTTGGAACCGGGGAGCTGTTTTTT
V: TRBV28; J: TRBJ2-7; size: .; D: TRBD2; CDR3: CASTGRVTGNEQYF; DNA: TGTGCCAGCACCGGGAGGGTAACCGGGAACGAGCAGTACTTC
V: TRBV5-1; J: TRBJ1-3; size: .; D: TRBD1; CDR3: CASSQTGSTGNTIYF; DNA: TGCGCCAGCAGCCAGACAGGGTCTACCGGAAACACCATATATTTT